This TCR beta chain was sequenced for a study of shared clonotypes between healthy human individuals. The study's findings and limits: Sequencing depth was predicted to influence how clonotypes are shared among donors. Sampling used blood alone; tissue repertoires probably differ.

In the original processing: Because ImmunoSEQ provided only junction sequences with no quality scores, the filtering differed. Method: immunoSEQ multiplex PCR; TCRdb's copy keeps in-frame clones and lacks some. From that table come the V and J calls and clone size; the DNA was used to work out D and trimming. The sample has approximately 2.4 million clones, approximately 94% seen once. As regards this clone: Its antigen is undetermined.

Trimming removed 5 bases at V and 3 bases at J, with 13 bases between. The CDR3 length is 15 residues. Germline lookup yields CDR1 SGHTA and CDR2 FQGTGA. The receptor's source is a man younger than 35 in good health. The sample taken for sequencing was naive CD4+ T cells sorted from blood. Regarding subset: CD45RA+ positively selected. The chain joins TRBV7-3 to TRBJ2-2; weak D call: TRBD1 (6 bases). The CDR3 DNA reads TGTGCCAGCAGCCCCACAGGGACACACACCGGGGAGCTGTTTTTT. As protein: CASSPTGTHTGELFF.